The present T cell receptor beta chain was sequenced within a study of shared clonotypes between healthy human individuals. Study-wide results and caveats: Represented genetic and exposure-history diversity was restricted by having few donors.

Authors' methods: Filtering differed, since immunoSEQ gave only junction sequences and no quality scores. TCRdb keeps only in-frame clones here, not all; method: immunoSEQ multiplex PCR. V, J and clone size were drawn from that table, and D and trimming were deduced from the DNA. Of some 1 million clones listed, around 76% were seen once; the top ten hold approximately 1.5%. A remark on this clone: Its target is unknown.

V was clipped by 3 bases and J by 0 bases, with 12 bases between them. The germline V gene encodes CDR1 KGHSH and CDR2 LQKENI. The CDR3 runs to 17 residues. The donors, all of them Caucasian adults, lived in Nashville, Tennessee. It was into CD45RA+ naive and CD45RA-negative memory subsets that the CD4+ cells were split. This TCR was recovered from a man aged 18 to 35 in good health. J is TRBJ2-6 and V is TRBV18, with no clear D. The specimen sequenced was memory CD4+ T cells sorted from blood. Subset in this sample: CD45RA-negative fraction. CDR3 DNA sequence: TGTGCCAGCTCACCCCTACAGAGACTCTCTGGGGCCAACGTCCTGACTTTC. Its translation: CASSPLQRLSGANVLTF. Supplemented by reference TRBV18 and TRBJ2-6, the full variable domain reads NAGVMQNPRHLVRRRGQEARLRCSPMKGHSHVYWYRQLPEEGLKFMVYLQKENIIDESGMPKERFSAEFPKEGPSILRIQQVVRGDSAAYFCASSPLQRLSGANVLTFGAGSRLTVL.